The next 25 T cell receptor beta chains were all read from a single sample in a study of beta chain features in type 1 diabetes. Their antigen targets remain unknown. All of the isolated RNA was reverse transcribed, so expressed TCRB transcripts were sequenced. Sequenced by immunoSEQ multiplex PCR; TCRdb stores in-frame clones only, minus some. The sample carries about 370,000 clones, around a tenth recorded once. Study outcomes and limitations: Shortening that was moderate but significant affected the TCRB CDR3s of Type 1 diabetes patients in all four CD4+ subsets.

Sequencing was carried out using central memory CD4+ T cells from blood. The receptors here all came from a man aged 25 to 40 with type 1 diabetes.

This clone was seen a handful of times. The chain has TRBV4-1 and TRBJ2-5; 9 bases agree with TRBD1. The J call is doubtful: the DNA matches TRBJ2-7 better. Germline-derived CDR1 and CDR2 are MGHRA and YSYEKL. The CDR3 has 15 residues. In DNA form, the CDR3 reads TGCGCCAGCAGCTTAACCTCGGGACAGGGCTACGAGCAGTACTTC. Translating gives CASSLTSGQGYEQYF.

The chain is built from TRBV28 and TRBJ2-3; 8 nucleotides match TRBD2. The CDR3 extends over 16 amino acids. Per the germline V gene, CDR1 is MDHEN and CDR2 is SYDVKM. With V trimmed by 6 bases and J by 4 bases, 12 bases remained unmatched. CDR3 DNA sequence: TGTGCCAGCAGCACCCTAGGGACTAGTAGGTCAGATACGCAGTATTTT. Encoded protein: CASSTLGTSRSDTQYF.

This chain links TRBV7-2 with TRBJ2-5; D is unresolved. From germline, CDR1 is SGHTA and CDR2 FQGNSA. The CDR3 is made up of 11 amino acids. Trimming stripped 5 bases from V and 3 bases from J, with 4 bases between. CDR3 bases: TGTGCCAGCAGCCCCAAAGAGACCCAGTACTTC. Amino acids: CASSPKETQYF.

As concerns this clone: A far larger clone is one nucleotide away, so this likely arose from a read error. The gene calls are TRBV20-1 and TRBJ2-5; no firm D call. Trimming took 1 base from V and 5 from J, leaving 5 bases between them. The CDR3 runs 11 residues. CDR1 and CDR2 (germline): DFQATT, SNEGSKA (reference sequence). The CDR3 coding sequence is TGCAGTGCTAGAGTCGGGGAGACCCAGTACTTC. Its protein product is CSARVGETQYF.

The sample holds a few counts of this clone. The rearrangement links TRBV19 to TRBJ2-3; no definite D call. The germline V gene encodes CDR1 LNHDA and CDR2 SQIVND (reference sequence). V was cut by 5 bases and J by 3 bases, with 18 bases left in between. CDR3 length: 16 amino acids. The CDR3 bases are TGTGCCAGTAGTTCCGATGGAAACCCGAGGACAGATACGCAGTATTTT. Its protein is CASSSDGNPRTDTQYF.

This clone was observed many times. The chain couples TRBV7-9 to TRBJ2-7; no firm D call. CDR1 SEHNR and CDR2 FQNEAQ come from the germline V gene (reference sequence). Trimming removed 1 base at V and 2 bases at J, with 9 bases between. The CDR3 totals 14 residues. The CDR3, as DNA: TGTGCCAGCAGCTTAGGTGCCGGAGCCTACGAGCAGTACTTC. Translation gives CASSLGAGAYEQYF.

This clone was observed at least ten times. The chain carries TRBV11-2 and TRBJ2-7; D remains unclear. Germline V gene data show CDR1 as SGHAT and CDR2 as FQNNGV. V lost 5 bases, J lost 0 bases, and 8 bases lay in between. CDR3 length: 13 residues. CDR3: CASSPGSSYEQYF. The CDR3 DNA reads TGTGCCAGCAGCCCCGGATCCTCCTACGAGCAGTACTTC.

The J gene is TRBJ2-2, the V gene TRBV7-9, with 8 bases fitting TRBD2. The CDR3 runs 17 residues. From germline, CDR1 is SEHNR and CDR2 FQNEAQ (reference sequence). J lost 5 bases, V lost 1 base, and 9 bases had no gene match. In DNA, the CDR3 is TGTGCCAGCAGCTTAGACCTGGATAGCGGGATGACCGGGGAGCTGTTTTTT. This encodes CASSLDLDSGMTGELFF.

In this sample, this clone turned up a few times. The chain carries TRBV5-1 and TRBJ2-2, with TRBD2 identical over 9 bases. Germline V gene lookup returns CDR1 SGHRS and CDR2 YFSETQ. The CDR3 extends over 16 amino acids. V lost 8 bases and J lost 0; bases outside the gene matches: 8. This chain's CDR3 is CASSGAGGSNTGELFF. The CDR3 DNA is TGCGCCAGTTCGGGAGCGGGAGGATCGAACACCGGGGAGCTGTTTTTT.

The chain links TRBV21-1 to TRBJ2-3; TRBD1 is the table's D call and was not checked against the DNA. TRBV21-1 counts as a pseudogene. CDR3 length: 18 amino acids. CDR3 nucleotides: TGTGCCAGCAGCAAAGTAAGAGAAATTGGACATACCACAGATACGCAGTATTTT. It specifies CASSKVREIGHTTDTQYF.

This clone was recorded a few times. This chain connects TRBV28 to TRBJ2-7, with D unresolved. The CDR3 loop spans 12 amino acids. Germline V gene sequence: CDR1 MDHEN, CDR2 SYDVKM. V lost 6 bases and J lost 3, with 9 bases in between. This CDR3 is CASRQTDYEQYF. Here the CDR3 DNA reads TGTGCCAGCAGGCAGACCGACTACGAGCAGTACTTC.

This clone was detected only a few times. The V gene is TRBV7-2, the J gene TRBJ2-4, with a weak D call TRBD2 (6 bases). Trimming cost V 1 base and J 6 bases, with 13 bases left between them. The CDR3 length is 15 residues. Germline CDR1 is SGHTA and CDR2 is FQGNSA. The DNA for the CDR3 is TGTGCCAGCAGCTTAGACGCGGGGAGCAGAAACATTCAGTACTTC. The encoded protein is CASSLDAGSRNIQYF. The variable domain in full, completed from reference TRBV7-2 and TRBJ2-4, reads GAGVSQSPSNKVTEKGKDVELRCDPISGHTALYWYRQSLGQGLEFLIYFQGNSAPDKSGLPSDRFSAERTGGSVSTLTIQRTQQEDSAVYLCASSLDAGSRNIQYFGAGTRLSVL.

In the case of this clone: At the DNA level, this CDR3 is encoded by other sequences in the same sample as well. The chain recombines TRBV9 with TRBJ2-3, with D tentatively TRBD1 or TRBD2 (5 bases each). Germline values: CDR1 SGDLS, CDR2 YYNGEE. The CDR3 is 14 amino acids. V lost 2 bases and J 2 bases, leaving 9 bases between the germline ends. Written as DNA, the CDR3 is TGTGCCAGCAGCGTGAGAGGGGACACAGATACGCAGTATTTT. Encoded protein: CASSVRGDTDTQYF.

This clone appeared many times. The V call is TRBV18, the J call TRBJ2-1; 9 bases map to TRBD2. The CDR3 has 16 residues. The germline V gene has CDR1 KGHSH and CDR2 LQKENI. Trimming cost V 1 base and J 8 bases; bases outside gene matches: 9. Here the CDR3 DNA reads TGTGCCAGCTCACCACGAATTAGCGGGAGCGGGGATGAGCAGTTCTTC. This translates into CASSPRISGSGDEQFF.

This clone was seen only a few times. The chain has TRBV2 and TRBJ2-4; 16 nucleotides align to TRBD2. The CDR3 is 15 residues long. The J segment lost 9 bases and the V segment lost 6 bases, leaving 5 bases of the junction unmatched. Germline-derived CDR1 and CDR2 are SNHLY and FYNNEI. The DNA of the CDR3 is TGTGCCAGCAGGGGACTAGCGGGAGGGCCGGGCATTCAGTACTTC. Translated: CASRGLAGGPGIQYF.

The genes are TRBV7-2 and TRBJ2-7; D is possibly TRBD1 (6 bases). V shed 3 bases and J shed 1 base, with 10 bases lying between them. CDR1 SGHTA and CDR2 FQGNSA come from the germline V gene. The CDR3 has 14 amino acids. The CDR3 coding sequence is TGTGCCAGCAGCTTGTACAGGGCTTCCTACGAGCAGTACTTC. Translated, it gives CASSLYRASYEQYF.

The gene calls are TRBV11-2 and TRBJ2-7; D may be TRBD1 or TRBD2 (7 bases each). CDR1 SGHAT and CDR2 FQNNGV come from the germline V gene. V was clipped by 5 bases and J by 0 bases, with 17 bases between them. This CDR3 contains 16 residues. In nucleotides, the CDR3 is TGTGCCAGCAGCCCTCTGGGGGGGACAGTCTCCTACGAGCAGTACTTC. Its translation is CASSPLGGTVSYEQYF.

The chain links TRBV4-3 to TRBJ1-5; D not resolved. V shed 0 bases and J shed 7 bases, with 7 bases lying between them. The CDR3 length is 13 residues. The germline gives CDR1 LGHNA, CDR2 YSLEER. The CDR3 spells CASSQEIRQPQHF. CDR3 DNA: TGCGCCAGCAGCCAAGAGATCAGACAGCCCCAGCATTTT.

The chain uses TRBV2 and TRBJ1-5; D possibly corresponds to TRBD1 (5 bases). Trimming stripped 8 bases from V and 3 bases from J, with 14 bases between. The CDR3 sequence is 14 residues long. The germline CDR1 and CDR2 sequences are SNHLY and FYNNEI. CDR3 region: CASSAQGNNQPQHF. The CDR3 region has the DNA TGTGCCAGCTCCGCTCAGGGAAACAATCAGCCCCAGCATTTT.

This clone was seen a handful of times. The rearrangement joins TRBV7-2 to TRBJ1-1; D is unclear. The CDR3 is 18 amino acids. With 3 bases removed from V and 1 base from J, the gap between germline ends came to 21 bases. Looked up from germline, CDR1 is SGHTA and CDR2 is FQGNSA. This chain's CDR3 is CASSFPPSRGRRNTEAFF. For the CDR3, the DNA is TGTGCCAGCAGCTTTCCTCCGTCCCGCGGGCGCCGGAACACTGAAGCTTTCTTT.

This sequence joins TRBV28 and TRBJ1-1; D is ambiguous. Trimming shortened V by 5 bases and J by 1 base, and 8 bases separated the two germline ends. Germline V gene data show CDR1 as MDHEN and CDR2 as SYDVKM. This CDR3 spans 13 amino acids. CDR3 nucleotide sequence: TGTGCCAGCAGTCTGACGGAGAACACTGAAGCTTTCTTT. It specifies CASSLTENTEAFF.

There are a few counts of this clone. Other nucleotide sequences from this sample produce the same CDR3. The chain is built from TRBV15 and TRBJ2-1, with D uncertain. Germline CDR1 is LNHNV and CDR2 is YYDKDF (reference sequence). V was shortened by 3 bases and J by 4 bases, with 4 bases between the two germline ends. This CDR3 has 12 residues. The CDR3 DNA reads TGTGCCACCAGCAGGGGGTACAATGAGCAGTTCTTC. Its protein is CATSRGYNEQFF.

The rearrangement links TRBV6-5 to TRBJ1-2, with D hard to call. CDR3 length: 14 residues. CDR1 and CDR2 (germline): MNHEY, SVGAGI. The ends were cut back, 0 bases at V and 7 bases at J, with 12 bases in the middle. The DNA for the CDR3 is TGTGCCAGCAGTTACTCAGCTGTAATGGGTGGCTACACCTTC. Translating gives CASSYSAVMGGYTF.

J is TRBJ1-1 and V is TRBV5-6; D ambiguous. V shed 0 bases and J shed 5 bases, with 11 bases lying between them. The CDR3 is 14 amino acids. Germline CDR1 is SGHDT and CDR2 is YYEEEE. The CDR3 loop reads CASSLGPQRTEAFF. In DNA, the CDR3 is TGTGCCAGCAGCTTGGGACCACAAAGGACTGAAGCTTTCTTT. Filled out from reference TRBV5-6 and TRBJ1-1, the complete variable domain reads DAGVTQSPTHLIKTRGQQVTLRCSPKSGHDTVSWYQQALGQGPQFIFQYYEEEERQRGNFPDRFSGHQFPNYSSELNVNALLLGDSALYLCASSLGPQRTEAFFGQGTRLTVV.

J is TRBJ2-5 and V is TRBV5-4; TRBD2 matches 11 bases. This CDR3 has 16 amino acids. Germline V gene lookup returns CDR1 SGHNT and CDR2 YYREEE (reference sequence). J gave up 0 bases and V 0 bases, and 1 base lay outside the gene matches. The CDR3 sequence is CASSLGLAGYQETQYF. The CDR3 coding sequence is TGTGCCAGCAGCTTGGGACTAGCGGGGTACCAAGAGACCCAGTACTTC.